The clone carrying this T cell receptor beta chain came up once. As yet, its antigen is unknown. For the second PCR, which ran for roughly 6 to 12 cycles, a sample-barcoded 5' primer and a J-beta primer mix were used. One entry per CDR3 protein results from TCRdb running MiXCR on the 5' RACE reads. This sample yields more than 700,000 distinct CDR3 sequences, of which approximately 53% are seen a single time; roughly 40% belongs to the top ten. The data were taken from a study of blood T cells in healthy people across ages. For the study at large: The capture of about one barcoded beta molecule per two T cells was achieved by template switching.

Findings and caveats of the study: Diversity of TCR beta per million T cells declined in a roughly linear way with age. Across samples, TCR beta diversity tracked strongly with naive T cell percentage. Naive CD4+ cells and diversity were both higher in long-lived donors than in aged donors.

This CDR3 has 17 amino acids. The germline V gene has CDR1 SEHNR and CDR2 FQNEAQ (reference sequence). This chain connects TRBV7-9 to TRBJ2-4; 9 nucleotides agree with TRBD2. The DNA end is more similar to TRBJ2-7, so the J call may be wrong. The TCR was taken from a man of 80 years or more in good health. The sample was blood. This CDR3 reads CASSLGPRAGGRYEQYF. CDR3 bases: TGTGCCAGCAGCTTAGGACCCCGGGCGGGAGGGCGATACGAGCAGTACTTC.